This T cell receptor (beta chain) stems from a study of blood T cell repertoires in COVID-19. About the research overall: Researchers got acute and convalescent COVID-19 samples from the United States, Italy and Spain. T cells, B-cell-depleted T cells, or PBMCs provided the cDNA or gDNA that served as material.

Original methodology: Reference gene primer amplification gave nucleated cell count estimates. The assay was immunoSEQ multiplex PCR, and TCRdb's table has in-frame clones only and misses some. The V and J calls and clone size were taken over from that table, and D and trimming were inferred from the DNA. The table lists about 40,000 clones, approximately 81% of them singletons. CDR3 length: 16 residues. Germline V gene sequence: CDR1 SGHTA, CDR2 FQGTGA. The V segment lost 2 bases and the J segment 1 base; nucleotides outside the gene matches: 3. Sequenced: peripheral blood. The J gene is TRBJ2-1, the V gene TRBV7-3, with 9 bases fitting TRBD1. The TCR comes from a human donor in a cohort sampled during active COVID-19. The CDR3 DNA follows: TGTGCCAGCAGCTTAGGGGACAGGGCTTCCTACAATGAGCAGTTCTTC. Translated, it gives CASSLGDRASYNEQFF. The whole variable domain, remainder taken from reference TRBV7-3 and TRBJ2-1, is GAGVSQTPSNKVTEKGKYVELRCDPISGHTALYWYRQSLGQGPEFLIYFQGTGAADDSGLPNDRFFAVRPEGSVSTLKIQRTERGDSAVYLCASSLGDRASYNEQFFGPGTRLTVL.